This TCR beta chain came from a study of memory CD4+ T cells and cytomegalovirus serostatus. Study information: Of the healthy Belgian adults, 9 were CMV seropositive and 24 seronegative.

Single viable CD3+CD4+CD8-CD45RO+ cells were sorted as the memory CD4+ T cells. Produced via immunoSEQ multiplex PCR; TCRdb's table is partial and in-frame only. The table lists just over 45,000 clones, under 80% of them singletons. Concerning this clone itself: Its antigen is currently unknown.

Trimming took off 0 bases at V and 0 bases at J, with 4 bases between the two ends. CDR3 size: 14 residues. Germline loops: CDR1 SGHTA, CDR2 FQGTGA. Points from the study as a whole: Suggested: most of the CMV-linked TCR signature lies in CD4+ memory cells. Of 150 to 200 reported CMV TCRbeta sequences, roughly 70 were found in memory CD4+ repertoires.

This chain joins TRBV7-3 and TRBJ2-3; D gene uncertain. Sequenced sample: memory CD4+ T cells from blood. The source of this sequence is an adult in good health and CMV-seronegative. CDR3 sequence: CASSLTASTDTQYF. CDR3 bases: TGTGCCAGCAGCTTAACAGCTAGCACAGATACGCAGTATTTT.